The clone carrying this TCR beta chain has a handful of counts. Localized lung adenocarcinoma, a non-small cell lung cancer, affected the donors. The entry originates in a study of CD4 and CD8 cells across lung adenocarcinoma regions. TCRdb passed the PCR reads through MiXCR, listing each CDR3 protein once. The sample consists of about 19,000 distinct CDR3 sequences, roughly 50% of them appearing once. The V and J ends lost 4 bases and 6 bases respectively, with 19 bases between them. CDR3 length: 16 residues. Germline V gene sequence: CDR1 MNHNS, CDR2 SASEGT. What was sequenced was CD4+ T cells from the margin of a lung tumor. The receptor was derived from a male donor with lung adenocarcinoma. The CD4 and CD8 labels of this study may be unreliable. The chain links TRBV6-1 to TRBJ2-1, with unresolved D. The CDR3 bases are TGTGCCAGCAGTGCCAACGGGCTTGAAAGCTTCAATGAGCAGTTCTTC. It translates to CASSANGLESFNEQFF.